A selection of T cell receptor beta chains follows, all from one sample in a study of blood T cell repertoires in COVID-19. Sequencing used immunoSEQ multiplex PCR; TCRdb keeps in-frame clones, though not all of them. The table records hundreds of thousands of clones, 82% of them present only once. Input material: PBMCs or T cells enriched from blood (not recorded which). The receptors stem from a man aged 35 to 55 who had been exposed to COVID-19. Each CDR3 is given with its conserved first and last residue. The D gene is left open where the match is weak. Only some rows state a clone size, as once, few, many or a class for expanded clones.

TRBV2	TRBD1	TRBJ1-1	14	NA	CARRRQGGNTEAFF	TGTGCCAGACGCAGACAGGGGGGAAACACTGAAGCTTTCTTT
TRBV4-2	TRBD1	TRBJ2-2	15	NA	CASSQGNRGPGELFF	TGTGCCAGCAGCCAAGGGAACAGGGGGCCCGGGGAGCTGTTTTTT
TRBV18	NA	TRBJ1-5	13	NA	CASSTGVDQPQHF	TGTGCCAGCTCAACCGGAGTGGATCAGCCCCAGCATTTT
TRBV7-2	NA	TRBJ1-4	15	NA	CASSDQQVINEKLFF	TGTGCCAGCAGCGACCAACAGGTTATTAATGAAAAACTGTTTTTT
TRBV7-9	TRBD2	TRBJ2-3	17	NA	CASSQLSAGGSPDTQYF	TGTGCCAGCAGCCAACTTAGTGCAGGCGGGAGCCCAGATACGCAGTATTTT
TRBV19	TRBD1	TRBJ1-2	14	NA	CASSMGTGGGGYTF	TGTGCCAGTAGTATGGGGACAGGGGGCGGTGGCTACACCTTC
TRBV5-4	TRBD2	TRBJ2-7	15	NA	CASSPSGRSFYEQYF	TGTGCCAGCAGCCCGAGCGGGAGGTCTTTTTACGAGCAGTACTTC
TRBV5-6	NA	TRBJ2-5	14	once	CASRTPLLPETQYF	TGTGCCAGCAGGACACCCCTGCTGCCAGAGACCCAGTACTTC
TRBV10-2	NA	TRBJ1-5	13	few	CASSSAVAGPQHF	TGCGCCAGCAGTAGCGCTGTCGCTGGGCCCCAGCATTTT
TRBV6-1	TRBD1	TRBJ1-5	15	few	CASSEGPGGAQPQHF	TGTGCCAGCAGTGAAGGCCCAGGGGGCGCTCAGCCCCAGCATTTT
TRBV9	NA	TRBJ2-3	13	NA	CASSAPGSDTQYF	TGTGCCAGCAGCGCACCAGGGTCAGATACGCAGTATTTT
TRBV11-2	NA	TRBJ1-6	15	once	CASSLTPGNNSPLHF	TGTGCCAGCAGCTTAACCCCAGGGAATAATTCACCCCTCCACTTT
TRBV5-1	TRBD2	TRBJ2-2	15	few	CASRLASTNTGELFF	TGCGCCAGCAGACTAGCGTCCACGAACACCGGGGAGCTGTTTTTT
TRBV10-3	TRBD1	TRBJ1-3	16	few	CAIGRGNRGSGNTIYF	TGTGCCATCGGAAGAGGGAACAGGGGGTCTGGAAACACCATATATTTT
TRBV7-2	NA	TRBJ1-3	15	few	CASSPTGSSGNTIYF	TGTGCCAGCAGCCCCACAGGGAGCTCTGGAAACACCATATATTTT
TRBV19	NA	TRBJ1-1	14	once	CASSIAGQNTEAFF	TGTGCCAGTAGTATAGCAGGCCAGAACACTGAAGCTTTCTTT
TRBV11-2	NA	TRBJ1-4	15	once	CASSLMGATNEKLFF	TGTGCCAGCAGCTTGATGGGAGCAACTAATGAAAAACTGTTTTTT
TRBV11-2	NA	TRBJ2-3	12	NA	CASSQPGYTQYF	TGTGCCAGCAGCCAACCAGGGTATACGCAGTATTTT
TRBV24-1	NA	TRBJ2-3	16	NA	CATSDSLGRDTDTQYF	TGTGCCACCAGTGATTCTTTAGGCAGGGACACAGATACGCAGTATTTT
TRBV9	TRBD1	TRBJ2-2	16	NA	CASSARRTGRTGELFF	TGTGCCAGCAGCGCGCGTCGGACAGGGCGGACCGGGGAGCTGTTTTTT
TRBV3-1/TRBV3-2	TRBD2	TRBJ2-3	14	NA	CASSRLAGTDTQYF	TGTGCCAGCAGCCGACTAGCGGGCACAGATACGCAGTATTTT
TRBV28	TRBD2	TRBJ2-7	12	NA	CATWGGTNEQYF	TGTGCCACCTGGGGAGGGACCAACGAGCAGTACTTC
TRBV7-8	NA	TRBJ2-1	15	NA	CASSLGAGFYNEQFF	TGTGCCAGCAGCTTAGGGGCAGGGTTCTACAATGAGCAGTTCTTC
TRBV19	TRBD1	TRBJ1-5	16	NA	CASSILGGQVGQPQHF	TGTGCCAGTAGTATTTTAGGAGGACAGGTTGGACAGCCCCAGCATTTT
TRBV15	NA	TRBJ1-5	15	NA	CATSRRSGGAEPQHF	TGTGCCACCAGCAGAAGGTCGGGGGGCGCGGAGCCCCAGCATTTT
TRBV19	NA	TRBJ1-2	13	NA	CASSPRESYGYTF	TGTGCCAGTAGTCCCCGAGAAAGCTATGGCTACACCTTC
TRBV29-1	TRBD1	TRBJ1-4	14	many	CSVVAGGENEKLFF	TGCAGCGTTGTCGCAGGGGGCGAGAATGAAAAACTGTTTTTT
TRBV21-1	NA	TRBJ2-2	18	NA	CASSTKIGGEANTGELFF	TGTGCCAGCAGCACAAAAATAGGGGGGGAGGCGAACACCGGGGAGCTGTTTTTT
TRBV5-1	TRBD2	TRBJ2-3	17	NA	CASSPDVSGRAIDTQYF	TGCGCCAGCAGCCCTGATGTTAGCGGGAGGGCCATAGATACGCAGTATTTT
TRBV4-2	NA	TRBJ1-5	15	NA	CASSQDQGSPQPQHF	TGTGCCAGCAGCCAAGATCAGGGAAGTCCTCAGCCCCAGCATTTT
TRBV30	TRBD1	TRBJ1-6	15	NA	CAWSVEGAIDSPLHF	TGTGCCTGGAGTGTTGAGGGGGCGATCGATTCACCCCTCCACTTT
TRBV11-2	NA	TRBJ1-6	13	NA	CASSLVKISPLHF	TGTGCCAGCAGCTTAGTCAAAATCTCACCCCTCCACTTT
TRBV19	NA	TRBJ1-6	14	few	CASGRARVGSPLHF	TGTGCCAGTGGCAGGGCTCGGGTCGGTTCACCCCTCCACTTT
TRBV5-1	TRBD1	TRBJ1-2	12	NA	CASATGEDGYTF	TGCGCCAGCGCGACAGGGGAGGATGGCTACACCTTC
TRBV5-1	NA	TRBJ2-7	13	NA	CASSLGGTYEQYF	TGCGCCAGCAGCTTGGGAGGGACCTACGAGCAGTACTTC
TRBV9	NA	TRBJ1-6	13	NA	CASSPESISPLHF	TGTGCCAGCAGCCCCGAGTCGATTTCACCCCTCCACTTT
TRBV5-6	NA	TRBJ2-5	13	NA	CASSEGLQETQYF	TGTGCCAGCAGCGAGGGCCTCCAAGAGACCCAGTACTTC
TRBV14	NA	TRBJ2-5	16	NA	CASSQASGTTYGTQYF	TGTGCCAGCAGCCAAGCCAGCGGGACAACCTACGGGACCCAGTACTTC
TRBV5-8	TRBD2	TRBJ2-4	19	NA	CASSLGLAGGDITKNIQYF	TGTGCCAGCAGCTTGGGACTAGCGGGAGGAGACATTACCAAAAACATTCAGTACTTC
TRBV2	NA	TRBJ2-3	15	NA	CASSERWTSTDTQYF	TGTGCCAGCAGTGAAAGGTGGACTAGCACAGATACGCAGTATTTT
TRBV20-1	TRBD2	TRBJ2-3	13	NA	CSASTGAGDTQYF	TGCAGTGCTAGTACGGGAGCGGGGGATACGCAGTATTTT
TRBV11-2	TRBD2	TRBJ2-1	17	NA	CASSLDYWAGGYNEQFF	TGTGCCAGCAGCTTAGATTATTGGGCGGGAGGCTACAATGAGCAGTTCTTC
TRBV11-3	TRBD1	TRBJ2-7	13	NA	CASSWTGSYEQYF	TGTGCCAGCAGCTGGACAGGGTCCTACGAGCAGTACTTC
TRBV5-1	NA	TRBJ2-4	13	NA	CASSLGDFGIQYF	TGCGCCAGCAGCTTGGGTGACTTCGGCATTCAGTACTTC
TRBV27	TRBD2	TRBJ2-5	15	NA	CASRQAGGPEETQYF	TGTGCCAGCAGACAAGCGGGAGGGCCTGAAGAGACCCAGTACTTC
TRBV28	TRBD1	TRBJ2-5	16	NA	CASSSHIRTGRETQYF	TGTGCCAGCAGTTCCCACATACGGACAGGGAGAGAGACCCAGTACTTC
TRBV30	NA	TRBJ1-1	11	NA	CAWDRNTEAFF	TGTGCCTGGGACAGAAACACTGAAGCTTTCTTT
TRBV10-1	TRBD2	TRBJ2-3	19	few	CASRRGSQTSSGSGDTQYF	TGCGCCAGCCGCCGCGGATCACAAACATCTAGCGGGAGCGGTGATACGCAGTATTTT
TRBV14	NA	TRBJ1-2	14	NA	CASSQEAANYGYTF	TGTGCCAGCAGCCAAGAGGCGGCCAACTATGGCTACACCTTC
TRBV25-1	TRBD1	TRBJ1-4	16	NA	CASSHDGGQLNEKLFF	TGTGCCAGCAGCCATGATGGGGGACAGTTAAATGAAAAACTGTTTTTT
TRBV30	NA	TRBJ1-1	13	NA	CAWRQGENTEAFF	TGTGCCTGGAGACAGGGTGAGAACACTGAAGCTTTCTTT
TRBV6-1	NA	TRBJ1-2	15	NA	CASSEAAGVRFGYTF	TGTGCCAGCAGTGAAGCAGCGGGGGTACGGTTTGGCTACACCTTC
TRBV30	NA	TRBJ1-5	17	NA	CAWSVGRQSYSNQPQHF	TGTGCCTGGAGTGTAGGTCGACAGTCTTATAGCAATCAGCCCCAGCATTTT